The 2 T cell receptor beta chains below all came from one sample that was sequenced in a study of T cells after yellow fever vaccination. TCRdb fed the 5' RACE reads into MiXCR, producing one record per CDR3 protein. The sample yields 100,000 or so distinct CDR3 sequences, roughly 9% seen once. The sequences come from CD8+ T cells not binding an NS4B(214-222) dextramer, sorted from PBMCs, collected more than 13 days after the first yellow fever vaccination. The receptors here all came from a man younger than 35 who received the YFV17D yellow fever vaccine.

The sample holds a few counts of this clonotype. V is TRBV15 and J is TRBJ2-2, with 8 bases lining up with TRBD1. Germline V gene data show CDR1 as LNHNV and CDR2 as YYDKDF (reference sequence). The CDR3 sequence is 16 residues long. The ends lost 3 bases at V and 1 base at J; junction bases unmatched: 4. CDR3 in DNA: TGTGCCACCAGCAGGAACAGGGGGTGGAACACCGGGGAGCTGTTTTTT. Its protein is CATSRNRGWNTGELFF.

The V and J genes are TRBV7-9 and TRBJ1-2; D is ambiguous. The germline V and J ends were trimmed by 0 bases and 6 bases, with 8 bases remaining between them. The CDR3 length is 13 residues. Germline lookup yields CDR1 SEHNR and CDR2 FQNEAQ (reference sequence). CDR3 loop: CASSLAGPHGYTF. The CDR3 nucleotides read TGTGCCAGCAGCTTAGCGGGCCCACATGGCTACACCTTC.